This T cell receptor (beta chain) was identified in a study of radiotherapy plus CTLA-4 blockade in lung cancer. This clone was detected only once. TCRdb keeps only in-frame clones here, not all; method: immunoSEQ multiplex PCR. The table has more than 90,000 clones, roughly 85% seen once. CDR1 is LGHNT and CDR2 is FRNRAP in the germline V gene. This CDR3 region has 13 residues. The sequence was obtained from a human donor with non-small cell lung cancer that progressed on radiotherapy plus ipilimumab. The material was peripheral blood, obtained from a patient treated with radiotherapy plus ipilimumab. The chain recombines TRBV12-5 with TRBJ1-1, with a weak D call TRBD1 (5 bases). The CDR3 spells CSFETAMNTEAFF. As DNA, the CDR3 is TGTTCCTTCGAGACAGCCATGAACACTGAAGCTTTCTTT.